This entry lists 14 T cell receptor beta chains sequenced from one sample in a study of Graves' ophthalmopathy and Graves' hyperthyroidism. From RNA, the CDR3 regions of TCR beta chains were amplified and sequenced. Amplification began with first-round RT-PCR using HTBI primers, then second-round multiplex PCR was performed. TCRdb fed the multiplex PCR reads into MiXCR, producing one record per CDR3 protein. This sample has 340,000 or so distinct CDR3 sequences, with about a sixth found just once. Sequencing was performed on peripheral blood. These receptors were collected from an adult man with Graves' ophthalmopathy.

This clonotype was picked up many times. V usage is TRBV5-1 and J usage is TRBJ1-3; no clear D gene. V was pared by 4 bases and J by 0 bases, with 11 bases between. CDR3 size: 15 residues. From germline, CDR1 is SGHRS and CDR2 YFSETQ. This CDR3 reads CASSTDGSSGNTIYF. CDR3 nucleotide sequence: TGCGCCAGCAGCACGGACGGAAGCTCTGGAAACACCATATATTTT.

This clonotype came up many times. The gene calls are TRBV15 and TRBJ2-7, with 10 bases fitting TRBD2. Per the germline V gene, CDR1 is LNHNV and CDR2 is YYDKDF (reference sequence). The ends lost 1 base at V and 6 bases at J; junction bases unmatched: 6. The CDR3 contains 15 residues. The CDR3 region has the DNA TGTGCCACCAGCAGAGGCGGGACTAGCGCCGGCGAGCAGTACTTC. It codes for CATSRGGTSAGEQYF. Full variable domain (rest looked up from reference TRBV15 and TRBJ2-7): DAMVIQNPRYQVTQFGKPVTLSCSQTLNHNVMYWYQQKSSQAPKLLFHYYDKDFNNEADTPDNFQSRRPNTSFCFLDIRSPGLGDTAMYLCATSRGGTSAGEQYFGPGTRLTVT.

At least ten counts were recorded for this clonotype. V and J are TRBV28 and TRBJ2-2; 8 bases are a match to TRBD1. The CDR3 is made up of 16 amino acids. The germline gives CDR1 MDHEN, CDR2 SYDVKM. V trimming: 6 bases; J trimming: 6 bases; junction bases outside the gene matches: 12. The CDR3 DNA reads as TGTGCCAGCAGACCGATGAGGACAGGGTTCTCCGGGGAGCTGTTTTTT. Encoded protein: CASRPMRTGFSGELFF.

This clonotype was counted at least ten times. CDR3 DNA sequence: TGTGCCAGCAGTGTCAGGAGCAATCAGCCCCAGCATTTT. Encoded protein: CASSVRSNQPQHF. The chain combines TRBV6-1 with TRBJ1-5; D unclear. Germline CDR1 and CDR2: MNHNS and SASEGT. This CDR3 comprises 13 residues. Trimming removed 4 bases at V and 1 base at J, with 5 bases between.

There are many counts of this clonotype. V and J are TRBV11-2 and TRBJ2-2, with TRBD2 matching over 13 bases. J was trimmed by 9 bases and V by 4 bases; bases with no gene match: 11. Germline lookup yields CDR1 SGHAT and CDR2 FQNNGV. This CDR3 has 17 amino acids. This chain's CDR3 is CASSSGTGTSGIRELFF. Here the CDR3 DNA reads TGTGCCAGCAGCTCAGGAACCGGGACTAGCGGGATCCGGGAGCTGTTTTTT.

The V call is TRBV6-5, the J call TRBJ2-5; a possible D gene is TRBD2 (7 bases). V was trimmed by 2 bases and J by 10 bases, leaving 20 bases between them. Germline assignment: CDR1 MNHEY and CDR2 SVGAGI. This CDR3 is built from 15 residues. The CDR3: CASSYGGGAAAGQYF. The CDR3 DNA reads TGTGCCAGCAGTTACGGGGGGGGGGCCGCCGCCGGCCAGTACTTC.

This clonotype has at least ten counts. The V gene is TRBV2, the J gene TRBJ2-4; perhaps TRBD1 as D (6 bases). V was pared by 5 bases and J by 4 bases, with 15 bases between. The CDR3 is made up of 15 amino acids. The germline CDR1 and CDR2 sequences are SNHLY and FYNNEI. CDR3 loop: CASSRTGPTKNIQYF. The CDR3 bases are TGTGCCAGCAGTCGAACAGGGCCTACTAAAAACATTCAGTACTTC.

This clonotype showed up many times. The chain carries TRBV6-2 or TRBV6-3 and TRBJ2-5; 7 nucleotides agree with TRBD1. Germline values: CDR1 MNHEY, CDR2 SVGEGT. The CDR3 runs 15 residues. V shed 7 bases and J 5 bases; nucleotides not matched to a gene: 13. CDR3 loop: CASTPDRARHETQYF. The CDR3 region has the DNA TGTGCCAGCACTCCTGACAGGGCCCGCCACGAGACCCAGTACTTC.

This clonotype was seen at least ten times. The chain employs TRBV30 and TRBJ2-5; 9 bases map to TRBD1. The J segment lost 5 bases and the V segment lost 4 bases, leaving 2 bases of the junction unmatched. Germline V gives CDR1 GTSNPN, CDR2 SVGIG (reference sequence). The CDR3 is 12 residues long. CDR3 nucleotides: TGTGCCTGGAAGACAGGGGGGGAGACCCAGTACTTC. It is translated as CAWKTGGETQYF.

This clonotype was found once. The J gene is TRBJ2-7, the V gene TRBV12-3 or TRBV12-4; possible D gene TRBD1, 6 bases. The CDR3 is 14 amino acids. Trimming removed 5 bases from V and 5 bases from J, with 16 bases in between. Here the CDR3 reads CASSPRAGVHEQYF. The CDR3 nucleotides are TGTGCCAGCAGTCCACGGGCAGGGGTCCACGAGCAGTACTTC.

This clonotype has a count of ten or more. This chain connects TRBV6-1 to TRBJ1-6; D uncertain. Germline V gene lookup returns CDR1 MNHNS and CDR2 SASEGT. The length of the CDR3 is 15 residues. Trimming took 6 bases from V and 7 from J, leaving 16 bases between them. CDR3 region: CASRTGVEQNSPLHF. CDR3 bases: TGTGCCAGCAGGACCGGCGTGGAGCAAAATTCACCCCTCCACTTT.

This clonotype has a count of ten or more. The chain couples TRBV6-5 to TRBJ1-3, with D possibly matching TRBD1 (5 bases). This CDR3 comprises 15 residues. The germline V gene encodes CDR1 MNHEY and CDR2 SVGAGI. V lost 3 bases to trimming and J lost 0 bases, with 9 bases between them. The DNA for the CDR3 is TGTGCCAGCAGTTATAGGGGTTACTCTGGAAACACCATATATTTT. This gives the protein CASSYRGYSGNTIYF.

This clonotype was recorded many times. V usage is TRBV5-1 and J usage is TRBJ2-5, with 10 bases identical to TRBD1. J gave up 4 bases and V 5 bases, and 14 bases lay outside the gene matches. The length of the CDR3 is 17 residues. Per the germline V gene, CDR1 is SGHRS and CDR2 is YFSETQ. The CDR3 coding sequence is TGCGCCAGCAGGGCCGGGACAGGGGACCACCACCGAGAGACCCAGTACTTC. Protein: CASRAGTGDHHRETQYF.

This chain joins TRBV12-3 or TRBV12-4 and TRBJ1-1; 7 nucleotides match TRBD1. The CDR3 loop spans 13 amino acids. V dropped 4 bases and J dropped 6; count of bases not matched to a gene: 5. CDR3 residues: CASSSTGVAEAFF. The CDR3 nucleotides read TGTGCCAGCAGTTCCACAGGGGTTGCTGAAGCTTTCTTT.